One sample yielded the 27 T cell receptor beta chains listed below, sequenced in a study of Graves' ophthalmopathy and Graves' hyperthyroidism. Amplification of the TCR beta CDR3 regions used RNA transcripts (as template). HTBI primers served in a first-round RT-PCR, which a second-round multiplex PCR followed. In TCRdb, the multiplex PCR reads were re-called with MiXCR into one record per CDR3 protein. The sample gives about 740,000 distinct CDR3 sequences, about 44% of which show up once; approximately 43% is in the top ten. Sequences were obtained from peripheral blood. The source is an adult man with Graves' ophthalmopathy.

In DNA form, the CDR3 reads TGCAGTGCTTCGACCGAAAGTTCAGCTAACTATGGCTACACCTTC. Translating gives CSASTESSANYGYTF. The chain employs TRBV20-1 and TRBJ1-2; no firm D call. The V end lost 5 bases, the J end lost 0 bases, and 16 bases lay between the germline ends. Per the germline V gene, CDR1 is DFQATT and CDR2 is SNEGSKA (reference sequence). This CDR3 is 15 amino acids long.

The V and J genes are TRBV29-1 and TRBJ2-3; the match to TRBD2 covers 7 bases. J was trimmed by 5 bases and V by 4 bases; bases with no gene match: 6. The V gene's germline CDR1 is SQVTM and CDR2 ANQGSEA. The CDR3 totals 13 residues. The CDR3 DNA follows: TGCAGCGTTGTTGCGGGAGATGGAGATACGCAGTATTTT. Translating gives CSVVAGDGDTQYF.

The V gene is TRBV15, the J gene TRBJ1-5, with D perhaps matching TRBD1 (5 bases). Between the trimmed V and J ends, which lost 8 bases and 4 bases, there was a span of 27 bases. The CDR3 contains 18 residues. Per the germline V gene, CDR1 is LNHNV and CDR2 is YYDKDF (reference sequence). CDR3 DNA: TGTGCCACCTCCAGAGATCCAGGGTCTACGCTTTTAAATCAGCCCCAGCATTTT. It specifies CATSRDPGSTLLNQPQHF.

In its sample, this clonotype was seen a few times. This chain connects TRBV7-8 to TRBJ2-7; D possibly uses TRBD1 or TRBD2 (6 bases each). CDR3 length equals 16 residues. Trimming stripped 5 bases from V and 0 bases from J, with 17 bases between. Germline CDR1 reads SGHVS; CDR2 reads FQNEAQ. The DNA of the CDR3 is TGTGCCAGCAGCCGCGTACCGGGGGCGGGCTCCTACGAGCAGTACTTC. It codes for CASSRVPGAGSYEQYF. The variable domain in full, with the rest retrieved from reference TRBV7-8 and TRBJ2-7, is GAGVSQSPRYKVAKRGQDVALRCDPISGHVSLFWYQQALGQGPEFLTYFQNEAQLDKSGLPSDRFFAERPEGSVSTLKIQRTQQEDSAVYLCASSRVPGAGSYEQYFGPGTRLTVT.

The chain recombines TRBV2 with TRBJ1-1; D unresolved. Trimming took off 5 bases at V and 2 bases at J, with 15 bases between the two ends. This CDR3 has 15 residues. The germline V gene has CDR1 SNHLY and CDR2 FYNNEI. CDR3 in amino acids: CASSYSFRLNTEAFF. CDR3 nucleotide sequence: TGTGCCAGCAGTTACTCATTCCGGCTAAACACTGAAGCTTTCTTT.

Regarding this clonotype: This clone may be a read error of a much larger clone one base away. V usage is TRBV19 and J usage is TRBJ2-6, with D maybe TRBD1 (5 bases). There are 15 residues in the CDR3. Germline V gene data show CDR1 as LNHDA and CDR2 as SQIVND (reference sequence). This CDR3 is CASSRGPSGANVLIF. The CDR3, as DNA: TGTGCCAGTAGTCGAGGACCGTCTGGGGCCAACGTCCTGATTTTC.

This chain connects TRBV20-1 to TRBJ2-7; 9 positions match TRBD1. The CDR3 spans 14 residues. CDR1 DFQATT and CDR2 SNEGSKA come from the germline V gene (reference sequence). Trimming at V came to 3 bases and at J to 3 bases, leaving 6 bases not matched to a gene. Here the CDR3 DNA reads TGCAGTGCTAGGGGACAGGGAGGGCTCTACGAGCAGTACTTC. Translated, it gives CSARGQGGLYEQYF.

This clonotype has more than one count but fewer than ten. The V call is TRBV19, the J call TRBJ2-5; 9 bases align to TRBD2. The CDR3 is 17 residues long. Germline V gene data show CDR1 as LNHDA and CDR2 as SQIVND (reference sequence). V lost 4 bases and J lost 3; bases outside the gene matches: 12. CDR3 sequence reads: CASSNGGASGDKETQYF. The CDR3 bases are TGTGCCAGTAGTAACGGAGGGGCTAGCGGGGATAAAGAGACCCAGTACTTC.

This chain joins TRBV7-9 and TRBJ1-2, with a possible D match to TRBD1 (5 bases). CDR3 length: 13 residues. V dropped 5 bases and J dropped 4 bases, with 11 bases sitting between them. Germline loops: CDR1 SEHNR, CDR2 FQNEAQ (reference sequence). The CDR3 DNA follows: TGTGCCAGCAGCCCCGGGGGTCCCTATGGCTACACCTTC. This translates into CASSPGGPYGYTF. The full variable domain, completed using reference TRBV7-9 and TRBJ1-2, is DTGVSQNPRHKITKRGQNVTFRCDPISEHNRLYWYRQTLGQGPEFLTYFQNEAQLEKSRLLSDRFSAERPKGSFSTLEIQRTEQGDSAMYLCASSPGGPYGYTFGSGTRLTVV.

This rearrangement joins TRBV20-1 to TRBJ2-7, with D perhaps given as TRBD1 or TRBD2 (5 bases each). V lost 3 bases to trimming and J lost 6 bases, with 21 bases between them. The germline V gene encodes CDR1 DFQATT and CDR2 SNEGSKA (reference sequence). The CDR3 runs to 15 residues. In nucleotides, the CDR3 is TGCAGTGCTAGTAAGGTGGGAACAGTGAGGGGCGAGCAGTACTTC. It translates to CSASKVGTVRGEQYF.

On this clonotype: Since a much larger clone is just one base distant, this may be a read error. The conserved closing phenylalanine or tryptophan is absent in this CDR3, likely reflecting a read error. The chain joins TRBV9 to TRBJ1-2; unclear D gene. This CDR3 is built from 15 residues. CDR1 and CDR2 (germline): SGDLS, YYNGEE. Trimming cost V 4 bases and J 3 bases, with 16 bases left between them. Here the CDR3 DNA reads TGTGCCAGCAGCTCGGAGGGCAGTGCCCACTATGGCTACACCCTC. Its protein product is CASSSEGSAHYGYTL.

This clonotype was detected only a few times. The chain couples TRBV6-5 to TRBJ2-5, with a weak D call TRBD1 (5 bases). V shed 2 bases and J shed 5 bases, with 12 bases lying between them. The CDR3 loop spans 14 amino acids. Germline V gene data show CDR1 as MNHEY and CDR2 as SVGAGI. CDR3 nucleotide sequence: TGTGCCAGCAGTTACCTCAGGGCTGGGGAGACCCAGTACTTC. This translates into CASSYLRAGETQYF.

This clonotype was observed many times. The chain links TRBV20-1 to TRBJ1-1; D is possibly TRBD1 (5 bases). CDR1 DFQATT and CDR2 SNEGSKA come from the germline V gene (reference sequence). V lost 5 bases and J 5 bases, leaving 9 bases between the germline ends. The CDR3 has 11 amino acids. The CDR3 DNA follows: TGCAGTGCTGCACGGGGGACTGAAGCTTTCTTT. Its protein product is CSAARGTEAFF.

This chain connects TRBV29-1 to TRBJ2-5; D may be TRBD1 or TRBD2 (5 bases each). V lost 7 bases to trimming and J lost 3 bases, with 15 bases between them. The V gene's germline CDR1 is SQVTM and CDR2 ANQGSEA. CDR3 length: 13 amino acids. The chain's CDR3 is CSGHGASEETQYF. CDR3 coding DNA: TGCAGCGGCCACGGGGCCTCCGAAGAGACCCAGTACTTC.

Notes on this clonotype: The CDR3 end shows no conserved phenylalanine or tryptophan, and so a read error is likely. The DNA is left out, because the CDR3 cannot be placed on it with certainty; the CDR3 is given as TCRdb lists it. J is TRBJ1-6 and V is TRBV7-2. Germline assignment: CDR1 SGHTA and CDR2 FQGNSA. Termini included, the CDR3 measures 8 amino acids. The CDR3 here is CASSLVRS.

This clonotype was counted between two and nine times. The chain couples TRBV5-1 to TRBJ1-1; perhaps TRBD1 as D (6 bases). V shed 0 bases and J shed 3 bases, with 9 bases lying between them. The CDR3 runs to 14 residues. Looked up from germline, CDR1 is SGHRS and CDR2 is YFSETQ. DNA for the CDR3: TGCGCCAGCAGCTTGGACAGGGAGTACACTGAAGCTTTCTTT. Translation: CASSLDREYTEAFF.

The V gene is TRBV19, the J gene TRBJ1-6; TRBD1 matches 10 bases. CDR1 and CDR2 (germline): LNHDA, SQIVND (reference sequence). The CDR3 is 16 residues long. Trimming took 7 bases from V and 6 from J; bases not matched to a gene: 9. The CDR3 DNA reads TGTGCCAGTACCGGACAGGGGGGGTCTTTTAATTCACCCCTCCACTTT. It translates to CASTGQGGSFNSPLHF.

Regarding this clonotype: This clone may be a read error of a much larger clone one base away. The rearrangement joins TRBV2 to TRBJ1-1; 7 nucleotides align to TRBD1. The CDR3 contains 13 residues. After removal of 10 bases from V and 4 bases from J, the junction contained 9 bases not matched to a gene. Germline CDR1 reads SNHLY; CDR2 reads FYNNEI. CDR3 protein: CANEGAGLTEAFF. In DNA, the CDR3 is TGTGCCAACGAGGGGGCAGGGCTCACTGAAGCTTTCTTT. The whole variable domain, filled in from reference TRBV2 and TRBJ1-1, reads EPEVTQTPSHQVTQMGQEVILRCVPISNHLYFYWYRQILGQKVEFLVSFYNNEISEKSEIFDDQFSVERPDGSNFTLKIRSTKLEDSAMYFCANEGAGLTEAFFGQGTRLTVV.

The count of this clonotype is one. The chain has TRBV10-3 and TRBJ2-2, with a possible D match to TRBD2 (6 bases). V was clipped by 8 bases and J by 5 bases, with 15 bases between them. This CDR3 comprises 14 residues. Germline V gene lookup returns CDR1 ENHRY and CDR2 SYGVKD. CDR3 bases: TGTGCCATCCGTACGGGGGTAGAGACCGGGGAGCTGTTTTTT. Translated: CAIRTGVETGELFF.

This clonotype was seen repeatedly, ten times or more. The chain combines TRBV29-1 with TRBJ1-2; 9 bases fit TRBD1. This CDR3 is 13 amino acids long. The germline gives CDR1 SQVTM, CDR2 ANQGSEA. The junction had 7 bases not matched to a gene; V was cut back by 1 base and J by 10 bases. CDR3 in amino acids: CSVEVGDREDYTF. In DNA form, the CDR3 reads TGCAGCGTTGAAGTCGGGGACAGGGAGGACTACACCTTC.

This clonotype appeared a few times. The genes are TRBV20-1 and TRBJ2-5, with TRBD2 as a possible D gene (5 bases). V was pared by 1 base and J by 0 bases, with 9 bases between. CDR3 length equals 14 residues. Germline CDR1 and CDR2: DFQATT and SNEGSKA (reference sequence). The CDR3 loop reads CSARAGSNQETQYF. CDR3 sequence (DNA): TGCAGTGCTAGAGCGGGGTCAAACCAAGAGACCCAGTACTTC.

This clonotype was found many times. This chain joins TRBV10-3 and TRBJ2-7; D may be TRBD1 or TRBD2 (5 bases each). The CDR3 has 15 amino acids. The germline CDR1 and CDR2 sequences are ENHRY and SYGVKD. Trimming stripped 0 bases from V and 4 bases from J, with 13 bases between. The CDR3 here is CAISESPAGTYEQYF. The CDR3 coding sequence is TGTGCCATCAGTGAGTCGCCGGCAGGGACGTACGAGCAGTACTTC.

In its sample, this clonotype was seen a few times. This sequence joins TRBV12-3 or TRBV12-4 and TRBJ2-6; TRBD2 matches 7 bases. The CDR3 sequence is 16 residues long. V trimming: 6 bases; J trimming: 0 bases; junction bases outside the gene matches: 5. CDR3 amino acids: CASSVGGSSGANVLTF. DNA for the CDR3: TGTGCCAGCAGCGTCGGCGGGAGCTCTGGGGCCAACGTCCTGACTTTC.

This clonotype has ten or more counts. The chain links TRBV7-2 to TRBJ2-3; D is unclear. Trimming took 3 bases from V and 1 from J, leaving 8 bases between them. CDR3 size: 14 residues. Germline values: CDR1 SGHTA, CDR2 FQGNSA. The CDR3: CASSFLAGTDTQYF. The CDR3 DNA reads TGTGCCAGCAGCTTCCTGGCAGGCACAGATACGCAGTATTTT.

CDR3 DNA: TGTGCCACCAGCAGAGATGGACTAGACAACGTCCTGACTTTC. Protein product: CATSRDGLDNVLTF. This chain joins TRBV15 and TRBJ2-6, with 7 bases identical to TRBD2. V lost 0 bases and J lost 9; bases outside the gene matches: 2. The CDR3 consists of 14 residues. CDR1 is LNHNV and CDR2 is YYDKDF in the germline V gene (reference sequence).

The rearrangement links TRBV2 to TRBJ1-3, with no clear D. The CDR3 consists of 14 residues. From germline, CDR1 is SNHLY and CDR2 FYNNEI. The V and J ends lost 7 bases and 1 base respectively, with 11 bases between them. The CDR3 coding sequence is TGTGCCAGCACCCCCACCGGTTCTGGAAACACCATATATTTT. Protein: CASTPTGSGNTIYF. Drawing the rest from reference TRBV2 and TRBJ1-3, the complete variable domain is EPEVTQTPSHQVTQMGQEVILRCVPISNHLYFYWYRQILGQKVEFLVSFYNNEISEKSEIFDDQFSVERPDGSNFTLKIRSTKLEDSAMYFCASTPTGSGNTIYFGEGSWLTVV.

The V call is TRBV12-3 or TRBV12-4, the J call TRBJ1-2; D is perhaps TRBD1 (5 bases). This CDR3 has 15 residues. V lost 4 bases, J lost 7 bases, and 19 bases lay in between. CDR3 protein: CASSWDHGNEAGYTF. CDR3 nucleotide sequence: TGTGCCAGCAGTTGGGACCATGGTAACGAGGCTGGCTACACCTTC.